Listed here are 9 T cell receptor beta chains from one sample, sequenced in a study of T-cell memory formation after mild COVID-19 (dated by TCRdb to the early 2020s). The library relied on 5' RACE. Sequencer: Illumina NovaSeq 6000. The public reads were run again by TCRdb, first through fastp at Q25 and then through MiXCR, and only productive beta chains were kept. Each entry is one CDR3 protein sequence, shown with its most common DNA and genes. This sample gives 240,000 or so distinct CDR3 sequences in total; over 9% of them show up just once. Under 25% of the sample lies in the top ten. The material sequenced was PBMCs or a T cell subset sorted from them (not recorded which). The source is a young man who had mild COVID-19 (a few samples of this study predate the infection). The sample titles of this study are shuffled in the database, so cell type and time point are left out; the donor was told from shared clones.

DNA of the CDR3: TGTGCCAGTAGTCGGACAGGGAATGAAAAACTGTTTTTT. It specifies CASSRTGNEKLFF. V is TRBV19 and J is TRBJ1-4; 8 positions agree with TRBD1. J was trimmed by 5 bases and V by 5 bases; bases with no gene match: 1. This CDR3 comprises 13 residues. Germline V gene data show CDR1 as LNHDA and CDR2 as SQIVND (reference sequence).

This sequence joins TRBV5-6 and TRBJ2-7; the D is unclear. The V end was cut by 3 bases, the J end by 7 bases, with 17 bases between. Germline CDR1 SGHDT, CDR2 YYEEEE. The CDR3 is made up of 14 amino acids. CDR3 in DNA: TGTGCCAGCAGCTCGAGACCCGGACGCGGAGAGCAGTACTTC. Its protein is CASSSRPGRGEQYF.

CDR3 sequence reads: CASRGTGVNTGELFF. The CDR3 nucleotides are TGCGCCAGCAGGGGGACAGGTGTGAACACCGGGGAGCTGTTTTTT. This chain links TRBV5-1 with TRBJ2-2; TRBD1 matches 8 bases. CDR1 is SGHRS, CDR2 YFSETQ, per germline. Losses at the gene ends were 5 bases for V and 1 base for J; bases not matched to a gene: 4. The CDR3 loop spans 15 amino acids. The whole variable domain, remainder taken from reference TRBV5-1 and TRBJ2-2, is KAGVTQTPRYLIKTRGQQVTLSCSPISGHRSVSWYQQTPGQGLQFLFEYFSETQRNKGNFPGRFSGRQFSNSRSEMNVSTLELGDSALYLCASRGTGVNTGELFFGEGSRLTVL.

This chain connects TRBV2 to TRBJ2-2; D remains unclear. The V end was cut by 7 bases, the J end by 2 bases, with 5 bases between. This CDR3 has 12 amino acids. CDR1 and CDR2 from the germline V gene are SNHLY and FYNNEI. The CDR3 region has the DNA TGTGCCAGCAAACAAAACACCGGGGAGCTGTTTTTT. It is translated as CASKQNTGELFF.

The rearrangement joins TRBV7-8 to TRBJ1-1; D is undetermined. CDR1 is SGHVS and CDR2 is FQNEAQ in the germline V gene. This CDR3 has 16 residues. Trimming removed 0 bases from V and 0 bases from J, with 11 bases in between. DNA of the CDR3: TGTGCCAGCAGCTTAGCCCCTCCAGGCGTGAACACTGAAGCTTTCTTT. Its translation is CASSLAPPGVNTEAFF.

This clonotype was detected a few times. The CDR3 bases are TGTGCCAGCAGCGTGTCGGGGGTACGGGGCTACACCTTC. Translation: CASSVSGVRGYTF. The chain employs TRBV9 and TRBJ1-2, with a tentative D call TRBD1 (5 bases). Trimming stripped 2 bases from V and 8 bases from J, with 13 bases between. This CDR3 has 13 residues. Germline V gene lookup returns CDR1 SGDLS and CDR2 YYNGEE.

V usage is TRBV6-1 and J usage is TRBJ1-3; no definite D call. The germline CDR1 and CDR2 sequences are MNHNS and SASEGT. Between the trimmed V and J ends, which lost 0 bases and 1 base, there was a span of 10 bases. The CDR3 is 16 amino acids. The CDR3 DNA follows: TGTGCCAGCAGTGAAGCTTTGGTCGGGTCTGGAAACACCATATATTTT. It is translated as CASSEALVGSGNTIYF.

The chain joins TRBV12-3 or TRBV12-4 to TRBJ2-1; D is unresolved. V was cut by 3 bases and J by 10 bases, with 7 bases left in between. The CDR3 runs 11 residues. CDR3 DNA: TGTGCCAGCAGTTTTTCCCGGGAGCAGTTCTTC. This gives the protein CASSFSREQFF.

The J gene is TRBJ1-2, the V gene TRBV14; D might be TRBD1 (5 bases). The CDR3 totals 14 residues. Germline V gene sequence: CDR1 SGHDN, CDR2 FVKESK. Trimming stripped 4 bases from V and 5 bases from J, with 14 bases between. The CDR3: CASSPIRGGYGYTF. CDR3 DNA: TGTGCCAGCAGCCCTATTCGGGGGGGATATGGCTACACCTTC.